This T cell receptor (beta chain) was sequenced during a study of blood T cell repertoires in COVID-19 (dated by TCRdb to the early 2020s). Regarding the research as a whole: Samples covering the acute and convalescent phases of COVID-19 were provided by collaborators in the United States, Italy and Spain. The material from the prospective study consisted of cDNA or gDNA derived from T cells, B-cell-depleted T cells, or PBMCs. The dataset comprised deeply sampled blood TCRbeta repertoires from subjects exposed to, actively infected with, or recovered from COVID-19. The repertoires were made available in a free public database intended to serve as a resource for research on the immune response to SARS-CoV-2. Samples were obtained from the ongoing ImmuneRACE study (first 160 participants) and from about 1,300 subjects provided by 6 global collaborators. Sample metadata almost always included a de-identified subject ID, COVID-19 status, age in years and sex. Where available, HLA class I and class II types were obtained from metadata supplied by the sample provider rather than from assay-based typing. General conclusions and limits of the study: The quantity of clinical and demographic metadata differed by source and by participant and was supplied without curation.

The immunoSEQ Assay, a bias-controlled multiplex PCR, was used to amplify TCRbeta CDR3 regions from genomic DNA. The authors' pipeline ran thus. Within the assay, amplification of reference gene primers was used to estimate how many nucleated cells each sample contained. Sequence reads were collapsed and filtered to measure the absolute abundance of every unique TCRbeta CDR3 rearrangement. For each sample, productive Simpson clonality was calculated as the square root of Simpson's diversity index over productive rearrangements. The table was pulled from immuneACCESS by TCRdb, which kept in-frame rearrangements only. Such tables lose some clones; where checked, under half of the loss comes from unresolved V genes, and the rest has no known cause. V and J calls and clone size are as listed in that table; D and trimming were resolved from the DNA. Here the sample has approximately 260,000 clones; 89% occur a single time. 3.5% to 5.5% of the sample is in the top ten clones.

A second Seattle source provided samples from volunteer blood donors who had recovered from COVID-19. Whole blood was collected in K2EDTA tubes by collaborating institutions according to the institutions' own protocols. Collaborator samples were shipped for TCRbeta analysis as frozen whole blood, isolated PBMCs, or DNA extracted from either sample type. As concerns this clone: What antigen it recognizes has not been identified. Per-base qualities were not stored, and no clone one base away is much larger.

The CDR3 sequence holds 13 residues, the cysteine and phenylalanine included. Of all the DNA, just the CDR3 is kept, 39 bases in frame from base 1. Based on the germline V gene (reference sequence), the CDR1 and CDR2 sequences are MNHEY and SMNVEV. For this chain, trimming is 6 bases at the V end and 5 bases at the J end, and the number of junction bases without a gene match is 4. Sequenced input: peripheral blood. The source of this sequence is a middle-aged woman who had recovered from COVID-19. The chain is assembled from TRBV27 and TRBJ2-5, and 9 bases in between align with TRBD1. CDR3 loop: CASRLGQGETQYF. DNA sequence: TGTGCCAGCAGGCTCGGACAGGGGGAGACCCAGTACTTC.